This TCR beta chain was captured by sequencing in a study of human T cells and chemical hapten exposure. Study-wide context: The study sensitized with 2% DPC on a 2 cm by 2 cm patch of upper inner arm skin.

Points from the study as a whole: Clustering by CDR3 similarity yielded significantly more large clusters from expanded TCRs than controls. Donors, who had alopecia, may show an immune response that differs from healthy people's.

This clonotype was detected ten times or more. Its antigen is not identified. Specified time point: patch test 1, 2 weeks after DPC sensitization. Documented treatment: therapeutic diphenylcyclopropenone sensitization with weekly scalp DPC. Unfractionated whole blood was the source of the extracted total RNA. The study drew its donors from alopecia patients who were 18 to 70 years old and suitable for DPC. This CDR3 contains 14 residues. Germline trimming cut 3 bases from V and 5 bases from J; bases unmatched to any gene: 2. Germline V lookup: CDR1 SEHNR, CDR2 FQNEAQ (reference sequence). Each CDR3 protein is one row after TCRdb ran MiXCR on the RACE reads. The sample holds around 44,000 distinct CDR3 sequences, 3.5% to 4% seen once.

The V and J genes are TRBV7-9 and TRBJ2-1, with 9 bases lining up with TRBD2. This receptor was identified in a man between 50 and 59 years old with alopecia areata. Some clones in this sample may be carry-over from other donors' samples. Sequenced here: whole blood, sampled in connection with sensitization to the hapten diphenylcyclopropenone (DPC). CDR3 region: CASSFAGGNNEQFF. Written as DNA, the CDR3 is TGTGCCAGCAGCTTTGCGGGAGGGAACAATGAGCAGTTCTTC. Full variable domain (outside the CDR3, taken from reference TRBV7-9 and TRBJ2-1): DTGVSQNPRHKITKRGQNVTFRCDPISEHNRLYWYRQTLGQGPEFLTYFQNEAQLEKSRLLSDRFSAERPKGSFSTLEIQRTEQGDSAMYLCASSFAGGNNEQFFGPGTRLTVL.